The entry that follows covers one T cell receptor beta chain sequence. Its target is unknown. TCRdb's copy holds only in-frame clones and misses some; the assay was immunoSEQ multiplex PCR. The repertoire holds approximately 81,000 clones, with over 75% as singletons. This specimen belongs to a study of graft-versus-host responses after intestinal transplantation. Deletions cut 1 base from V and 3 bases from J, with 7 bases between. Germline lookup yields CDR1 SGHDT and CDR2 YYEEEE. CDR3 length: 14 amino acids. The sequenced sample was unstimulated CD8+ T cells sorted from spleen or lymph node cells, obtained before transplant. The sequence was obtained from a human donor who was the organ donor for an intestinal transplant. The chain carries TRBV5-6 and TRBJ2-2, with D possibly matching TRBD1 (5 bases). The CDR3 reads CASSLSRDTGELFF. The CDR3 bases are TGTGCCAGCAGCTTGTCCAGGGACACCGGGGAGCTGTTTTTT.